This TCR beta chain was obtained from a study of cytomegalovirus exposure and HLA in healthy donors. Study-wide context: A previous analysis identified around 120 million unique TCR beta sequences derived from approximately 190 million T cells.

There are 14 residues in the CDR3. Researchers ran the PCR with 60 Vbeta and 13 Jbeta primers. Method: immunoSEQ multiplex PCR; TCRdb's copy keeps in-frame clones and lacks some. The table includes roughly 69,000 clones, approximately 70% detected once. Study results and caveats: The records held CMV serostatus as the only immune exposure information.

Remarks on this clone: The antigen is unknown.

This TCR came from a male donor in good health and CMV-seropositive. The V gene is TRBV21-1, the J gene TRBJ1-1; TRBD1, as called in the table, went unchecked against the DNA. TRBV21-1 is designated a pseudogene. The sequenced sample was PBMCs. The DNA for the CDR3 is TGTGCCAGTCAGTTAGGGACAGTGAACACTGAAGCTTTCTTT. Translating gives CASQLGTVNTEAFF.